The rows below give T cell receptor beta chains drawn from one sample of a study of long-term antiretroviral therapy in people with HIV. The data were produced by immunoSEQ multiplex PCR, yet TCRdb's version contains in-frame clones alone and is incomplete. The sample records around 21,000 clones, about four fifths being singletons. Material: unsorted PBMCs, obtained 0.1 years before starting antiretroviral therapy. Every receptor here comes from a man aged 35-49 years with HIV. The CDR3 runs from the conserved cysteine through the conserved F or W. The order of the fields is J gene, clone size, D gene, V gene, CDR3 DNA, CDR3 protein. D genes are given only for firm matches. The size entry is marked missing in some rows and otherwise reads once, few, many or a size class.

j_call: TRBJ2-1; clone_size: NA; d_call: NA; v_call: TRBV6-1; cdr3_nt: TGTGCCAGCAGTGACGGTATTGCGCCCTACAATGAGCAGTTCTTC; cdr3_aa: CASSDGIAPYNEQFF
j_call: TRBJ2-5; clone_size: NA; d_call: TRBD2; v_call: TRBV7-3; cdr3_nt: TGTGCCAGCAGCTTGGCGGGGGGGTCGACCCAGTACTTC; cdr3_aa: CASSLAGGSTQYF
j_call: TRBJ2-7; clone_size: NA; d_call: NA; v_call: TRBV14; cdr3_nt: TGTGCCAGCAGCCAAGGGGTGGTTTGGTCCTACGAGCAGTACTTC; cdr3_aa: CASSQGVVWSYEQYF
j_call: TRBJ2-1; clone_size: NA; d_call: NA; v_call: TRBV5-6; cdr3_nt: TGTGCCAGCAGCGAAATCACCCCCTCTAGGCAGTTCTTC; cdr3_aa: CASSEITPSRQFF
j_call: TRBJ1-2; clone_size: once; d_call: TRBD1; v_call: TRBV11-2; cdr3_nt: TGTGCCAGCAGCTACGGCCCCCTGTTAGACAGGGAATATTATGGCTACACCTTC; cdr3_aa: CASSYGPLLDREYYGYTF
j_call: TRBJ2-2; clone_size: NA; d_call: TRBD2; v_call: TRBV5-1; cdr3_nt: TGCGCCAGCAGCTTGGATAGCGGGAGCGGTACCGGGGAGCTGTTTTTT; cdr3_aa: CASSLDSGSGTGELFF
j_call: TRBJ1-3; clone_size: few; d_call: TRBD1; v_call: TRBV28; cdr3_nt: TGTGCCAGCAGTGGGACAGGGAAGGGAAACACCATATATTTT; cdr3_aa: CASSGTGKGNTIYF
j_call: TRBJ1-3; clone_size: NA; d_call: NA; v_call: TRBV6-5; cdr3_nt: TGTGCCAGCAGTTTCCCAGGGGCTGGAAACACCATATATTTT; cdr3_aa: CASSFPGAGNTIYF
j_call: TRBJ1-1; clone_size: NA; d_call: TRBD1; v_call: TRBV11-2; cdr3_nt: TGTGCCAGCAGCTTGGGACAGTCTTACACTGAAGCTTTCTTT; cdr3_aa: CASSLGQSYTEAFF
j_call: TRBJ2-3; clone_size: NA; d_call: NA; v_call: TRBV14; cdr3_nt: TGTGCCAGCAGCCAAGATTTGGTCGTGGATACGCAGTATTTT; cdr3_aa: CASSQDLVVDTQYF
j_call: TRBJ1-6; clone_size: NA; d_call: NA; v_call: TRBV11-2; cdr3_nt: TGTGCCAGCAGCGATGACAGTACCTATAATTCACCCCTCCACTTT; cdr3_aa: CASSDDSTYNSPLHF
j_call: TRBJ1-5; clone_size: NA; d_call: NA; v_call: TRBV28; cdr3_nt: TGTGCCAGCAGTTTGGGGACCACTGGCAATCAGCCCCAGCATTTT; cdr3_aa: CASSLGTTGNQPQHF
j_call: TRBJ1-5; clone_size: NA; d_call: NA; v_call: TRBV28; cdr3_nt: TGTGCCAGCAGTTTCGACCGGGTTGGCAATCAGCCCCAGCATTTT; cdr3_aa: CASSFDRVGNQPQHF
j_call: TRBJ2-5; clone_size: NA; d_call: TRBD1; v_call: TRBV5-1; cdr3_nt: TGCGCCAGCAGCTTCCGGACAGGGAAAGAGACCCAGTACTTC; cdr3_aa: CASSFRTGKETQYF
j_call: TRBJ1-4; clone_size: NA; d_call: NA; v_call: TRBV19; cdr3_nt: TGTGCCAGTAGTATGGGAGCAACTAATGAAAAACTGTTTTTT; cdr3_aa: CASSMGATNEKLFF
j_call: TRBJ2-1; clone_size: NA; d_call: NA; v_call: TRBV18; cdr3_nt: TGTGCCAGCTCAGCAGCCCGCCCCGACAGGCCTTACAACGATGAGCAGTTCTTC; cdr3_aa: CASSAARPDRPYNDEQFF
j_call: TRBJ2-3; clone_size: NA; d_call: TRBD2; v_call: TRBV9; cdr3_nt: TGTGCCAGCAGCGTAGTGGGGCTAGCGGGAATAGATACGCAGTATTTT; cdr3_aa: CASSVVGLAGIDTQYF
j_call: TRBJ1-5; clone_size: NA; d_call: NA; v_call: TRBV27; cdr3_nt: TGTGCCAGCAGTTTATCAGGGGGTCAGCCCCAGCATTTT; cdr3_aa: CASSLSGGQPQHF
j_call: TRBJ2-5; clone_size: NA; d_call: TRBD2; v_call: TRBV27; cdr3_nt: TGTGCCAGCAGTTTATACACTAGCGGGAGGGCCCGGGAGACCCAGTACTTC; cdr3_aa: CASSLYTSGRARETQYF
j_call: TRBJ1-2; clone_size: NA; d_call: NA; v_call: TRBV28; cdr3_nt: TGTGCCAGCAGTTTACAGGAGTTCTATGGCTACACCTTC; cdr3_aa: CASSLQEFYGYTF
j_call: TRBJ1-2; clone_size: few; d_call: NA; v_call: TRBV10-3; cdr3_nt: TGTGCCATCGAGGAAGGGCAGGGAGGGTCTAACTATGGCTACACCTTC; cdr3_aa: CAIEEGQGGSNYGYTF
j_call: TRBJ2-5; clone_size: NA; d_call: NA; v_call: TRBV7-7; cdr3_nt: TGTGCCAGCAGCTTACAGGGGTCGGAGACCCAGTACTTC; cdr3_aa: CASSLQGSETQYF
j_call: TRBJ1-6; clone_size: NA; d_call: NA; v_call: TRBV7-8; cdr3_nt: TGTGCCAGCAGGGCCGGGACGGCGAATTCACCCCTCCACTTT; cdr3_aa: CASRAGTANSPLHF
j_call: TRBJ2-5; clone_size: NA; d_call: NA; v_call: TRBV7-6; cdr3_nt: TGTGCCAGCAGCGAAGTTTCACAGCAAGAGACCCAGTACTTC; cdr3_aa: CASSEVSQQETQYF
j_call: TRBJ1-2; clone_size: NA; d_call: NA; v_call: TRBV6-5; cdr3_nt: TGTGCCAGCAGGCCAGACAGGTCCCTTAGCTATGGCTACACCTTC; cdr3_aa: CASRPDRSLSYGYTF
j_call: TRBJ1-1; clone_size: NA; d_call: TRBD1; v_call: TRBV19; cdr3_nt: TGTGCCAGTAGTATAGGGGGGGACAGCATTAACACTGAAGCTTTCTTT; cdr3_aa: CASSIGGDSINTEAFF
j_call: TRBJ2-6; clone_size: NA; d_call: NA; v_call: TRBV6-1; cdr3_nt: TGTGCCAGCCGCAGGACCCACGGGGCCAACGTCCTGACTTTC; cdr3_aa: CASRRTHGANVLTF
j_call: TRBJ2-3; clone_size: NA; d_call: NA; v_call: TRBV5-6; cdr3_nt: TGTGCCAGCAGCCCAGGACGGGGACGCACAGATACGCAGTATTTT; cdr3_aa: CASSPGRGRTDTQYF
j_call: TRBJ2-7; clone_size: NA; d_call: NA; v_call: TRBV28; cdr3_nt: TGTGCCAGCAGTTCCCAGGGTGTTTACGAGCAGTACTTC; cdr3_aa: CASSSQGVYEQYF
j_call: TRBJ2-3; clone_size: NA; d_call: NA; v_call: TRBV29-1; cdr3_nt: TGCAGCGTACTCGACAGTATCACAGATACGCAGTATTTT; cdr3_aa: CSVLDSITDTQYF
j_call: TRBJ1-2; clone_size: NA; d_call: NA; v_call: TRBV7-6; cdr3_nt: TGTGCCAGCAGCTTAGGGGGGTTCTATGGCTACACCTTC; cdr3_aa: CASSLGGFYGYTF
j_call: TRBJ2-5; clone_size: once; d_call: NA; v_call: TRBV6-5; cdr3_nt: TGTGCCAGCAGCCCGGTCACCCGGGGGGAGACCCAGTACTTC; cdr3_aa: CASSPVTRGETQYF
j_call: TRBJ1-4; clone_size: NA; d_call: NA; v_call: TRBV19; cdr3_nt: TGTGCCAGTAGTTCTAACCTAGAAAAACTGTTTTTT; cdr3_aa: CASSSNLEKLFF
j_call: TRBJ2-1; clone_size: NA; d_call: TRBD1; v_call: TRBV10-3; cdr3_nt: TGTGCCATCAGTACTGACAGGGTGGACAATGAGCAGTTCTTC; cdr3_aa: CAISTDRVDNEQFF
j_call: TRBJ2-7; clone_size: NA; d_call: TRBD2; v_call: TRBV13; cdr3_nt: TGTGCCAGCAGCTCCCCGGGACTAGCGGGGGGGGAGCAGTACTTC; cdr3_aa: CASSSPGLAGGEQYF
j_call: TRBJ1-1; clone_size: NA; d_call: NA; v_call: TRBV6-5; cdr3_nt: TGTGCCAGCAGCCTCGTTCGGTCCACTGAAGCTTTCTTT; cdr3_aa: CASSLVRSTEAFF
j_call: TRBJ1-2; clone_size: NA; d_call: NA; v_call: TRBV6-5; cdr3_nt: TGTGCCAGCAGTTACGTGGGAAACTATGGCTACACCTTC; cdr3_aa: CASSYVGNYGYTF
j_call: TRBJ1-3; clone_size: once; d_call: NA; v_call: TRBV7-6; cdr3_nt: TGTGCCAGCAGCTCGGCTGGAAACACCATATATTTT; cdr3_aa: CASSSAGNTIYF
j_call: TRBJ2-7; clone_size: NA; d_call: NA; v_call: TRBV19; cdr3_nt: TGTGCCAGTAGTATGTGGGGAGGCGAGCAGTACTTC; cdr3_aa: CASSMWGGEQYF
j_call: TRBJ2-5; clone_size: once; d_call: TRBD2; v_call: TRBV5-4; cdr3_nt: TGTGCCAGCAGCTACCTGGGACTAGCGCCGGACCAAGAGACCCAGTACTTC; cdr3_aa: CASSYLGLAPDQETQYF
j_call: TRBJ2-7; clone_size: NA; d_call: NA; v_call: TRBV6-6; cdr3_nt: TGTGCCAGCAGTCCGGACAGTATGGCCGAGCAGTACTTC; cdr3_aa: CASSPDSMAEQYF
j_call: TRBJ2-1; clone_size: medium-sized; d_call: NA; v_call: TRBV19; cdr3_nt: TGTGCCAGTAGTATAGTAAGCGGGCCCTACAATGAGCAGTTCTTC; cdr3_aa: CASSIVSGPYNEQFF
j_call: TRBJ1-1; clone_size: few; d_call: NA; v_call: TRBV27; cdr3_nt: TGTGCCAGCAGTCCGGGCCTCATGCGGACTGAAGCTTTCTTT; cdr3_aa: CASSPGLMRTEAFF
j_call: TRBJ2-7; clone_size: NA; d_call: TRBD1; v_call: TRBV5-6; cdr3_nt: TGTGCCAGCAGCTTGTGGGGGACAGGGTCGGAGCAGTACTTC; cdr3_aa: CASSLWGTGSEQYF
j_call: TRBJ2-6; clone_size: once; d_call: NA; v_call: TRBV11-2; cdr3_nt: TGTGCCAGCAGAGCCAGTGACGGCGTCCTGACTTTC; cdr3_aa: CASRASDGVLTF
j_call: TRBJ2-3; clone_size: NA; d_call: TRBD2; v_call: TRBV6-5; cdr3_nt: TGTGCCAGCACCGGTAGCGGGGCCACAGATACGCAGTATTTT; cdr3_aa: CASTGSGATDTQYF
j_call: TRBJ2-1; clone_size: NA; d_call: TRBD1; v_call: TRBV11-2; cdr3_nt: TGTGCCAGCAGCTTAGGGACAGGGGGTTTCAATGAGCAGTTCTTC; cdr3_aa: CASSLGTGGFNEQFF
j_call: TRBJ2-3; clone_size: NA; d_call: TRBD2; v_call: TRBV5-4; cdr3_nt: TGTGCCAGCAGCTGGGCGGCGGGAGATTTCACAGATACGCAGTATTTT; cdr3_aa: CASSWAAGDFTDTQYF
j_call: TRBJ1-2; clone_size: NA; d_call: TRBD1; v_call: TRBV7-8; cdr3_nt: TGTGCCAGCAGCTTCACAGGGGGCATTTATGGCTACACCTTC; cdr3_aa: CASSFTGGIYGYTF
j_call: TRBJ2-5; clone_size: NA; d_call: TRBD2; v_call: TRBV6-5; cdr3_nt: TGTGCCAGCAGTTACTCGACTAGCGGAAGGGAGACCCAGTACTTC; cdr3_aa: CASSYSTSGRETQYF
j_call: TRBJ1-5; clone_size: few; d_call: NA; v_call: TRBV28; cdr3_nt: TGTGCCAGCAGTTTAGGGGCAGGGGTAAGTCAGCCCCAGCATTTT; cdr3_aa: CASSLGAGVSQPQHF
j_call: TRBJ1-2; clone_size: NA; d_call: TRBD1; v_call: TRBV13; cdr3_nt: TGTGCCAGCAGCTTAATGGGGGACAGGGAGGCGCTCTATGGCTACACCTTC; cdr3_aa: CASSLMGDREALYGYTF
j_call: TRBJ2-1; clone_size: NA; d_call: TRBD1; v_call: TRBV7-2; cdr3_nt: TGTGCCAGCAGCCATTCAGGGGGTCGGGACAATGAGCAGTTCTTC; cdr3_aa: CASSHSGGRDNEQFF